This paragraph covers one TCR beta chain sequence. The antigen it recognizes is unknown. Within one base of it there is no much larger clone, and no base qualities were kept. These data are taken from a study of T-cell memory formation after mild COVID-19 (dated by TCRdb to about 2021). With respect to the entire study: TCR sequence clusters from the two donors were found to be largely donor specific. The cohort was made up of two young adult volunteers, one female and one male, who were previously healthy. In a couple of donors, T-cell clones that expanded and contracted after mild COVID-19 were tracked by sequencing TCRalpha and TCRbeta repertoires over time. Overall study outcomes, separate from this receptor: The second-wave clones that peaked on day 37 were not confirmed to be SARS-CoV-2 specific. Contracting CD4+ clones were located mainly in the CM and EM memory subsets, whereas CD8+ clones were found to be enriched in EMRA. Only a couple of mild cases were covered in the study, and larger cohorts including severe cases with pre-infection samples were considered necessary. The detection of some responding clones in pre-infection memory suggests that pre-existing cross-reactive memory T cells joined the SARS-CoV-2 response. From day 15 to 85, contracting clones showed balanced CD4/CD8 phenotypes, whereas a second wave of clones that expanded from day 15 to 37 leaned towards CD4+.

Ficoll-Paque density gradient centrifugation was used to isolate PBMCs. Sequencing was performed on an Illumina NovaSeq 6000. cDNA libraries for TCRalpha and TCRbeta were prepared by 5'RACE using constant-segment primers, with sample barcodes and unique molecular identifiers added. RNA was extracted from every sample with Trizol reagent. Amplification of the libraries took two PCR steps, and the second step added a second sample barcode plus Illumina TruSeq adapters. The libraries were sequenced on an Illumina NovaSeq using 2 x 150 bp paired-end reads. For the original study's pipeline: The reads were demultiplexed and collapsed into UMI-guided consensus sequences using migec v1.2.7. With mixcr v2.1.11, UMI consensuses were aligned to TRA and TRB V and J templates and assembled into clonotypes. A clonotype was counted as expanded or contracted only if both edgeR and NoisET called the change significant, with noise models trained on biological replicates. edgeR calls used a false discovery rate-adjusted p below 0.01 and a log2 fold-change threshold of 1. As an exploratory analysis of dynamics, PCA with hierarchical clustering was applied to max-normalized trajectories of the 1000 most abundant clonotypes. Separately sequenced CD4+ and CD8+ repertoires were used to assign the CD4 or CD8 phenotype of responding clones. TCRdb itself trimmed the public reads at Q25 with fastp, ran MiXCR and retained productive beta chains. A single entry per CDR3 protein holds the most common genes and DNA from its merged rows. These V and J calls are TCRdb output, not the study's own analysis. Here the sample has around 530,000 distinct CDR3 sequences; about a fifth occur a single time. The top ten hold 7.5% to 9.5% of the sample.

V was cut back by 3 bases and J by 3 bases, leaving a gap of 11 bases between them. From cysteine to phenylalanine, the CDR3 is 13 amino acids long. Solely the CDR3 DNA is kept, with 39 bases framed from the first base. As encoded in the germline V gene (reference sequence), CDR1 is DFQATT while CDR2 is SNEGSKA. The chain joins TRBV20-1 to TRBJ1-2, with the D gene call left open. Sequencing input: PBMCs or a T cell subset sorted from them (not recorded which). This sequence originates from an adult woman who had mild COVID-19 (a few samples of this study predate the infection). The sample titles of this study are shuffled in the database, so cell type and time point are left out; the donor was told from shared clones. At the DNA level, the sequence is TGCAGTGCTAGTGGCGTCAGCTACTATGGCTACACCTTC. This translates into CSASGVSYYGYTF.